Sequencing of this T cell receptor beta chain was carried out in a study of blood T cell repertoires in COVID-19. Looking at the study overall: PBMCs, B-cell-depleted T cells, or T cells were the source of the cDNA or gDNA that made up the material.

Original processing notes: Using reference gene primer amplification, nucleated cell counts were estimated. Assay used: immunoSEQ multiplex PCR; TCRdb lists only in-frame clones, some missing. The V and J calls and clone size are taken from that table; D and trimming were inferred from the DNA. This sample has around 75,000 clones, with approximately 90% found just once. The CDR3 totals 16 residues. V gave up 11 bases and J gave up 1 base, with 23 bases separating them. Looked up from germline, CDR1 is LNHDA and CDR2 is SQIVND (reference sequence). The sequence was obtained from a human donor in a cohort sampled during active COVID-19. V is TRBV19 and J is TRBJ1-1; D not certain. Sample: peripheral blood. As DNA, the CDR3 is TGTGCCGGAATAGACGATGGGAGGGCCCGGAACACTGAAGCTTTCTTT. Translated: CAGIDDGRARNTEAFF.